One and the same sample provided the 15 T cell receptor beta chains below, sequenced in a study of T cell responses to AZD1222 COVID-19 vaccine. This table comes from immunoSEQ multiplex PCR, and its TCRdb copy is limited to in-frame clones, with some not included. The sample lists some 150,000 clones, around 94% seen once, with 2.6% in the top ten. The material was peripheral blood, obtained on day 0 of AZD1222 vaccination. The receptors originated from an adult in good health.

The V and J genes are TRBV6-4 and TRBJ1-2; tentatively, D is TRBD1 (5 bases). This CDR3 comprises 15 residues. Trimming stripped 0 bases from V and 8 bases from J, with 16 bases between. Germline CDR1 reads MRHNA; CDR2 reads SNTAGT. CDR3 loop: CASSDSRWRGGGYTF. As DNA, the CDR3 is TGTGCCAGCAGTGACTCGCGCTGGAGGGGCGGCGGCTACACCTTC.

V is TRBV6-2 or TRBV6-3 and J is TRBJ1-5; 8 nucleotides agree with TRBD1. Germline CDR1 reads MNHEY; CDR2 reads SVGEGT. Germline trimming cut 0 bases from V and 1 base from J; bases unmatched to any gene: 8. The CDR3 length is 18 residues. Here the CDR3 DNA reads TGTGCCAGCAGTTACTCGACGGCAGGGGGCACGAGCAATCAGCCCCAGCATTTT. Protein product: CASSYSTAGGTSNQPQHF.

V gene TRBV28 combines with J gene TRBJ1-1; D unclear. Trimming cost V 6 bases and J 10 bases, with 12 bases left between them. Germline V lookup: CDR1 MDHEN, CDR2 SYDVKM. This CDR3 is built from 11 residues. CDR3 protein: CASSDPGRAFF. The CDR3 coding sequence is TGTGCCAGCAGCGATCCCGGTAGAGCTTTCTTT.

The CDR3 bases are TGTGCCAGCAGTTCGGGACAGCCCCCCTACGAGCAGTACTTC. Translation: CASSSGQPPYEQYF. This sequence joins TRBV28 and TRBJ2-7; TRBD1 aligns across 7 bases. CDR3 length equals 14 residues. The J segment lost 2 bases and the V segment lost 4 bases, leaving 5 bases of the junction unmatched. Germline V gene lookup returns CDR1 MDHEN and CDR2 SYDVKM. Drawing the rest from reference TRBV28 and TRBJ2-7, the complete variable domain is DVKVTQSSRYLVKRTGEKVFLECVQDMDHENMFWYRQDPGLGLRLIYFSYDVKMKEKGDIPEGYSVSREKKERFSLILESASTNQTSMYLCASSSGQPPYEQYFGPGTRLTVT.

V and J are TRBV3-1 (or the pseudogene TRBV3-2) and TRBJ1-2; the match to TRBD1 covers 11 bases. V lost 3 bases and J lost 8; bases outside the gene matches: 8. From germline, CDR1 is LGHDT and CDR2 YNNKEL (reference sequence). This CDR3 has 15 residues. The CDR3: CASSHLGQGARGYTF. CDR3 nucleotide sequence: TGTGCCAGCAGCCACCTCGGACAGGGGGCGCGAGGCTACACCTTC.

The chain employs TRBV12-3 or TRBV12-4 and TRBJ1-1; D gene uncertain. The CDR3 contains 12 residues. Trimming cost V 6 bases and J 6 bases, with 11 bases left between them. The CDR3 sequence is CASSPIRAEAFF. In DNA, the CDR3 is TGTGCCAGCAGCCCGATACGCGCTGAAGCTTTCTTT.

This chain connects TRBV6-5 to TRBJ1-6; D is ambiguous. This CDR3 spans 13 amino acids. Germline CDR1 and CDR2: MNHEY and SVGAGI. V was cut by 7 bases and J by 9 bases, with 13 bases left in between. The CDR3 loop reads CASKPPTASPLHF. The CDR3 DNA follows: TGTGCCAGCAAACCCCCCACAGCTTCACCCCTCCACTTT.

V and J are TRBV2 and TRBJ2-3; the D is unclear. The CDR3 runs 11 residues. Looked up from germline, CDR1 is SNHLY and CDR2 is FYNNEI. The germline V and J ends were trimmed by 6 bases and 2 bases, with 3 bases remaining between them. This chain's CDR3 is CASRSTDTQYF. In DNA, the CDR3 is TGTGCCAGCAGATCCACAGATACGCAGTATTTT.

The rearrangement uses TRBV4-2 and TRBJ1-5, with 7 bases that match TRBD1. From germline, CDR1 is LGHNA and CDR2 YNFKEQ. With 1 base clipped from V and 4 bases from J, the junction kept 4 bases outside the gene matches. This CDR3 spans 15 amino acids. The CDR3 protein is CASSQVGQPNQPQHF. The CDR3 region has the DNA TGTGCCAGCAGCCAAGTGGGACAGCCTAATCAGCCCCAGCATTTT.

This clone was counted once. This chain links TRBV29-1 with TRBJ2-3, with a tentative D call TRBD2 (6 bases). V lost 5 bases, J lost 2 bases, and 11 bases lay in between. This CDR3 has 13 residues. In germline, CDR1 is SQVTM, CDR2 ANQGSEA. The CDR3 loop is CSVRGINTDTQYF. As DNA, the CDR3 is TGCAGCGTTCGCGGGATTAACACAGATACGCAGTATTTT.

This clone was seen only once. This chain joins TRBV7-9 and TRBJ2-7; D is undetermined. V shed 3 bases and J shed 3 bases, with 9 bases lying between them. CDR1 is SEHNR and CDR2 is FQNEAQ in the germline V gene (reference sequence). This CDR3 comprises 13 residues. The CDR3 DNA reads as TGTGCCAGCAGCTTTTCAGCCCGCTACGAGCAGTACTTC. Protein sequence: CASSFSARYEQYF. The full variable domain, its missing parts supplied by reference TRBV7-9 and TRBJ2-7, is DTGVSQNPRHKITKRGQNVTFRCDPISEHNRLYWYRQTLGQGPEFLTYFQNEAQLEKSRLLSDRFSAERPKGSFSTLEIQRTEQGDSAMYLCASSFSARYEQYFGPGTRLTVT.

The rearrangement links TRBV7-9 to TRBJ2-1, with 11 bases identical to TRBD2. The CDR3 totals 14 residues. V was clipped by 8 bases and J by 8 bases; unmatched bases: 8. Per germline, CDR1 SEHNR and CDR2 FQNEAQ (reference sequence). The CDR3 is CASGGTSGPDEQFF. CDR3 in DNA: TGTGCCAGCGGCGGGACTAGCGGACCGGATGAGCAGTTCTTC.

V gene TRBV3-1 (or the pseudogene TRBV3-2) combines with J gene TRBJ1-3; D not certain. Germline CDR1 reads LGHDT; CDR2 reads YNNKEL (reference sequence). Trimming removed 5 bases from V and 0 bases from J, with 11 bases in between. The CDR3 sequence is 15 residues long. Written as DNA, the CDR3 is TGTGCCAGCAGCTCCGGTGGGCTCTCTGGAAACACCATATATTTT. Residues: CASSSGGLSGNTIYF.

The chain is built from TRBV6-2 or TRBV6-3 and TRBJ2-3; no firm D call. V lost 8 bases to trimming and J lost 0 bases, with 9 bases between them. CDR1 MNHEY and CDR2 SVGEGT come from the germline V gene. This CDR3 spans 13 amino acids. CDR3 amino acids: CASRRPSTDTQYF. The CDR3 DNA follows: TGTGCCAGCCGCCGGCCTAGCACAGATACGCAGTATTTT.

CDR3 in amino acids: CASSQGKRGNLHEQYF. In nucleotides, the CDR3 is TGTGCCAGCAGCCAAGGGAAGCGGGGGAACCTCCACGAGCAGTACTTC. The rearrangement uses TRBV14 and TRBJ2-7; 8 positions agree with TRBD2. Trimming at V came to 1 base and at J to 5 bases, leaving 10 bases not matched to a gene. The CDR3 totals 16 residues. The V gene's germline CDR1 is SGHDN and CDR2 FVKESK.